This T cell receptor (beta chain) stems from a study of identical twins. The study's findings and limits: Cross-sectional statistics underpinned the conclusions; the same donors were not followed.

Template switching, a step in the protocol, added a universal primer site, and cDNA carried unique molecular identifiers. TCRdb passed the 5' RACE reads through MiXCR, listing each CDR3 protein once. This table has 1.5 million to 2 million distinct CDR3 sequences, roughly a third appearing once. Germline V gene sequence: CDR1 MGHDK, CDR2 SYGVNS. The CDR3 has 14 residues. The trim removed 5 bases at V and 6 bases at J, leaving 5 bases unmatched. This clonotype was recorded a few times. Its specificity is not known. The sample taken for sequencing was cord blood. V is TRBV25-1 and J is TRBJ2-3, with 10 nucleotides matching TRBD2. The clonotype was recovered from a newborn girl in good health. CDR3 loop: CASSRGTSVDTQYF. CDR3 DNA: TGTGCCAGCAGTAGGGGGACTAGCGTTGATACGCAGTATTTT.